This note documents a single TCR beta chain sequence. The sample originates from a study of PD-L1 blockade in urothelial cancer. Overall study context: At 3 weeks (second dose) and 6 weeks after starting treatment, blood was analyzed.

Repertoires were generated with immunoSEQ multiplex PCR, while TCRdb's copy carries only in-frame clones and drops some. The sample has some 50,000 clones, roughly 88% seen once. Trimming cost V 4 bases and J 4 bases; bases outside gene matches: 6. This CDR3 is built from 14 residues. The V gene's germline CDR1 is LGHNT and CDR2 FRNRAP. Time point indicated: peripheral blood 6 weeks after treatment start. The sequence was collected from a middle-aged man with urothelial cancer. The sequenced sample was PBMCs, obtained around atezolizumab (anti-PD-L1) treatment. V usage is TRBV12-5 and J usage is TRBJ2-5; 7 bases are a match to TRBD1. The CDR3 region is CASGSGQVGETQYF. The CDR3 DNA sequence: TGTGCTAGTGGTTCCGGACAGGTGGGAGAGACCCAGTACTTC. Full variable domain (rest looked up from reference TRBV12-5 and TRBJ2-5): DARVTQTPRHKVTEMGQEVTMRCQPILGHNTVFWYRQTMMQGLELLAYFRNRAPLDDSGMPKDRFSAEMPDATLATLKIQPSEPRDSAVYFCASGSGQVGETQYFGPGTRLLVL.